The T cell receptor beta chain described here comes from a study of OX40 agonist ivuxolimab in advanced cancers. Trimming removed 5 bases from V and 3 bases from J, with 11 bases in between. This CDR3 spans 13 amino acids. Germline lookup yields CDR1 SGHNT and CDR2 YENEEA. Study observations and caveats: The work left the antigen specificity of expanded peripheral T cells undetermined.

Regarding this clone: The antigen is not known.

Generated by immunoSEQ multiplex PCR, the TCRdb table keeps only in-frame clones and is missing some. Of roughly 100,000 clones listed, roughly 91% are singletons. The sample consisted of CD4+ or CD8+ T cells sorted from blood, taken in a trial of the OX40 agonist ivuxolimab. V and J are TRBV11-3 and TRBJ2-7; the D is unclear. The source is an adult with an advanced solid tumor such as melanoma, head and neck, liver or kidney cancer. As DNA, the CDR3 is TGTGCCAGCAGCCGGAGTACCAACTACGAGCAGTACTTC. This translates into CASSRSTNYEQYF.